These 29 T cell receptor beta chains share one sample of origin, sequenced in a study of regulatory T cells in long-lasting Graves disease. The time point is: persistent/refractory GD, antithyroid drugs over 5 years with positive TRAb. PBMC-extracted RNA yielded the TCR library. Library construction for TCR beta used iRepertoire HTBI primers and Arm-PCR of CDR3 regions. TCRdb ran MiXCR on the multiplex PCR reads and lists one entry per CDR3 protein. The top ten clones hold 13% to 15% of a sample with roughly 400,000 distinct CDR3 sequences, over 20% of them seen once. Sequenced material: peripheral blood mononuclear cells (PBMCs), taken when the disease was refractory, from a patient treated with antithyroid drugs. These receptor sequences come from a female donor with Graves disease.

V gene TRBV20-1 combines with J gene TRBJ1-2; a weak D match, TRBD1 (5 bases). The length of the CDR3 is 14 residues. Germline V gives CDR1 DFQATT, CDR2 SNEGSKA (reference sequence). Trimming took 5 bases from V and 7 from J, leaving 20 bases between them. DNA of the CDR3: TGCAGTGCTCCCTCAACCGGGACGGTCGTTGGCTACACCTTC. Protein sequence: CSAPSTGTVVGYTF.

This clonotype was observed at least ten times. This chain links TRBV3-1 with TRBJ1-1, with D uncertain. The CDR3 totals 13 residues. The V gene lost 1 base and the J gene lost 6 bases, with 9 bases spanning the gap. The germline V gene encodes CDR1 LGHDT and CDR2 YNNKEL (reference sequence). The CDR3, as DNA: TGTGCCAGCAGCCAAGTCAGGCTCTCTGAAGCTTTCTTT. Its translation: CASSQVRLSEAFF.

CDR3 in amino acids: CASSLFGQYQETQYF. Written as DNA, the CDR3 is TGCGCCAGCAGCTTATTTGGACAGTACCAAGAGACCCAGTACTTC. V and J are TRBV5-1 and TRBJ2-5; a possible D gene is TRBD1 (6 bases). V was shortened by 2 bases and J by 0 bases, with 11 bases between the two germline ends. The CDR3 sequence is 15 residues long. Germline CDR1 reads SGHRS; CDR2 reads YFSETQ.

The CDR3 here is CASSRGLYTDTQYF. The CDR3 nucleotides read TGTGCCAGCAGCCGAGGACTCTACACAGATACGCAGTATTTT. V and J are TRBV13 and TRBJ2-3, with D perhaps TRBD2 (5 bases). The V end lost 5 bases, the J end lost 2 bases, and 11 bases lay between the germline ends. CDR3 length equals 14 residues. Per the germline V gene, CDR1 is PRHDT and CDR2 is FYEKMQ (reference sequence).

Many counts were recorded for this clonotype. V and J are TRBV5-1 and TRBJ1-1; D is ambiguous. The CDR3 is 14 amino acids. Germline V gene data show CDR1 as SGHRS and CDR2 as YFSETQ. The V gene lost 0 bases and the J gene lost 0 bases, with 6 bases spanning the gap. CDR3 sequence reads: CASSLVPMNTEAFF. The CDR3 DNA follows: TGCGCCAGCAGCTTGGTGCCCATGAACACTGAAGCTTTCTTT.

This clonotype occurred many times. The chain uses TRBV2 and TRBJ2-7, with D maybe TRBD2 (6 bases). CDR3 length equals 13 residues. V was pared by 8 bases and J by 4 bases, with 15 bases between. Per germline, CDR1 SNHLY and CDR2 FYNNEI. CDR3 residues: CASLELARYEQYF. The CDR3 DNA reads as TGTGCCAGCCTAGAACTAGCTAGGTACGAGCAGTACTTC.

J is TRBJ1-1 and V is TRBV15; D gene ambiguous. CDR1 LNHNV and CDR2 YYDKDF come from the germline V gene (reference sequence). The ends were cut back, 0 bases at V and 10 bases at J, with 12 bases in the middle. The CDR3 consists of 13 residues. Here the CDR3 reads CATSREGGTVAFF. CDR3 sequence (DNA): TGTGCCACCAGCAGAGAGGGAGGAACAGTAGCTTTCTTT.

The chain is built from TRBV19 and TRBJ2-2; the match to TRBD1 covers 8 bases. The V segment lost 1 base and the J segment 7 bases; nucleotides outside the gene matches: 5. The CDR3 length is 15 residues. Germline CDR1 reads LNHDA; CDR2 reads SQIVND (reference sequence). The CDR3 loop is CASSIGGQGIGELFF. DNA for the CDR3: TGTGCCAGTAGTATAGGCGGACAGGGAATCGGGGAGCTGTTTTTT.

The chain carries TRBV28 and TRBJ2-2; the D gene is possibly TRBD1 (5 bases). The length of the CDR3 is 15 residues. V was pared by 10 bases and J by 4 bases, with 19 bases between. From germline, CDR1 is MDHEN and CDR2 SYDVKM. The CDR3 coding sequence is TGTGCCATAGGGGCACTCTTAACGGGCACCGGGGAGCTGTTTTTT. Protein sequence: CAIGALLTGTGELFF. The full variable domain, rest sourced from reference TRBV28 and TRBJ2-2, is DVKVTQSSRYLVKRTGEKVFLECVQDMDHENMFWYRQDPGLGLRLIYFSYDVKMKEKGDIPEGYSVSREKKERFSLILESASTNQTSMYLCAIGALLTGTGELFFGEGSRLTVL.

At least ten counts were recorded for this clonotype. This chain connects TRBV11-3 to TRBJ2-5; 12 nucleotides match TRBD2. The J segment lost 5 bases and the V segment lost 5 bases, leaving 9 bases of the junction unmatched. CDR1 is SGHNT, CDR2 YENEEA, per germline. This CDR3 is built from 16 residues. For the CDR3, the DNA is TGTGCCAGCAGCCCCGGACTAGCGGGACTCTCGGAGACCCAGTACTTC. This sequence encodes CASSPGLAGLSETQYF.

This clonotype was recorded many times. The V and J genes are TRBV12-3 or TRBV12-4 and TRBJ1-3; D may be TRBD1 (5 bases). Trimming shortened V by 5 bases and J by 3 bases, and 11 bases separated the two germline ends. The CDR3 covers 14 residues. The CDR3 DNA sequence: TGTGCCAGCAGTGGGACTTTGAATGGAAACACCATATATTTT. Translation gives CASSGTLNGNTIYF.

The CDR3 loop reads CASSEAGLQPRSNSYNEQFF. DNA for the CDR3: TGTGCCAGCAGTGAAGCAGGGCTTCAACCGAGGTCTAACTCCTACAATGAGCAGTTCTTC. The rearrangement uses TRBV2 and TRBJ2-1; D remains unclear. V dropped 0 bases and J dropped 0 bases, with 21 bases sitting between them. In germline, CDR1 is SNHLY, CDR2 FYNNEI. The CDR3 extends over 20 amino acids.

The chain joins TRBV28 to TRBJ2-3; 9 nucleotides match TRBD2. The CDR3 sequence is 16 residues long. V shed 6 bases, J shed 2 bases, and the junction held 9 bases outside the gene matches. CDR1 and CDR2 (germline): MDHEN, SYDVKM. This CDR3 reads CASSTGLAGNTDTQYF. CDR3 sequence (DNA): TGTGCCAGCAGCACCGGTCTAGCGGGAAACACAGATACGCAGTATTTT.

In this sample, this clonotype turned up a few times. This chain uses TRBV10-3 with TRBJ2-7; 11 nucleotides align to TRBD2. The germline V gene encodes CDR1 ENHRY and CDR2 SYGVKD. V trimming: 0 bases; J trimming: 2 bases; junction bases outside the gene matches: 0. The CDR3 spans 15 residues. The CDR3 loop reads CAISESSGRAYEQYF. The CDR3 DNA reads TGTGCCATCAGTGAGTCTAGCGGGAGGGCCTACGAGCAGTACTTC.

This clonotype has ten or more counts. CDR3 region: CSARAAGGQTGELFF. CDR3 DNA: TGCAGTGCTAGAGCGGCGGGAGGACAGACCGGGGAGCTGTTTTTT. The chain uses TRBV20-1 and TRBJ2-2; TRBD2 agrees at 8 bases. The CDR3 consists of 15 residues. The V segment lost 1 base and the J segment 5 bases; nucleotides outside the gene matches: 6. Germline CDR1 reads DFQATT; CDR2 reads SNEGSKA (reference sequence).

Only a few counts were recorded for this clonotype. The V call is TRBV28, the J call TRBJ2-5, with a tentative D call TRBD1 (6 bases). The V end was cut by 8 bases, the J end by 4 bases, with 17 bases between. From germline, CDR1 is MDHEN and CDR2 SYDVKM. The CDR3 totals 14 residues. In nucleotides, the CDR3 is TGTGCCAGCTCGACAGGCGACCGTTCAGAGACCCAGTACTTC. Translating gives CASSTGDRSETQYF. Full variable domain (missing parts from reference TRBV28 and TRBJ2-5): DVKVTQSSRYLVKRTGEKVFLECVQDMDHENMFWYRQDPGLGLRLIYFSYDVKMKEKGDIPEGYSVSREKKERFSLILESASTNQTSMYLCASSTGDRSETQYFGPGTRLLVL.

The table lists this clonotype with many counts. The CDR3 nucleotides are TGCAGTGCTAGAGATCCCCCCCCAGGGGAAGGCTACACCTTC. Amino acids: CSARDPPPGEGYTF. The chain is built from TRBV20-1 and TRBJ1-2; D perhaps matches TRBD1 (6 bases). Per the germline V gene, CDR1 is DFQATT and CDR2 is SNEGSKA (reference sequence). This CDR3 spans 14 amino acids. Between the trimmed V and J ends, which lost 0 bases and 8 bases, there was a span of 16 bases.

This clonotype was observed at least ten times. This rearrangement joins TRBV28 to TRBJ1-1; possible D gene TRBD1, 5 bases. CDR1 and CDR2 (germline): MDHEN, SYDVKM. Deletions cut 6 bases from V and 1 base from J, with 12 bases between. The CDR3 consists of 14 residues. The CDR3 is CASRSTGENTEAFF. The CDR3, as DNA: TGTGCCAGCAGGTCCACGGGGGAGAACACTGAAGCTTTCTTT. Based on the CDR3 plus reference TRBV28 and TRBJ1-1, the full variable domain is DVKVTQSSRYLVKRTGEKVFLECVQDMDHENMFWYRQDPGLGLRLIYFSYDVKMKEKGDIPEGYSVSREKKERFSLILESASTNQTSMYLCASRSTGENTEAFFGQGTRLTVV.

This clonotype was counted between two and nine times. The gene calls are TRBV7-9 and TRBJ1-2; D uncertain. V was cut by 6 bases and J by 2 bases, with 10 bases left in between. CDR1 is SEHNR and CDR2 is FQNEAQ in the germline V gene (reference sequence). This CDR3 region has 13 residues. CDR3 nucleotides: TGTGCCAGCAGTCCCTACAGCAACTATGGCTACACCTTC. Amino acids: CASSPYSNYGYTF.

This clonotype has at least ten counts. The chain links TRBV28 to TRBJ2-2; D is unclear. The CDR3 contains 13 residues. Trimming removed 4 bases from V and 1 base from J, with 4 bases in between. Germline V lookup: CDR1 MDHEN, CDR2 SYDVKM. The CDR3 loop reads CASSYGNTGELFF. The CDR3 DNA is TGTGCCAGCAGTTATGGGAACACCGGGGAGCTGTTTTTT.

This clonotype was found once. This CDR3 reads CASSQVGFTGELFF. The CDR3 nucleotides read TGTGCCAGCAGCCAAGTAGGGTTCACCGGGGAGCTGTTTTTT. The chain employs TRBV4-2 and TRBJ2-2; D is unclear. V dropped 1 base and J dropped 4 bases, with 7 bases sitting between them. This CDR3 region has 14 residues. CDR1 and CDR2 from the germline V gene are LGHNA and YNFKEQ.

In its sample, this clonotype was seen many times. Here the CDR3 DNA reads TGTGCCAGCAGTGAATGGACGGTGATCCAAGAGACCCAGTACTTC. It specifies CASSEWTVIQETQYF. The chain is built from TRBV2 and TRBJ2-5, with no clear D. This CDR3 spans 15 amino acids. The germline V and J ends were trimmed by 2 bases and 1 base, with 11 bases remaining between them. Germline V gene lookup returns CDR1 SNHLY and CDR2 FYNNEI. Combining the CDR3 with reference TRBV2 and TRBJ2-5 gives the whole variable domain EPEVTQTPSHQVTQMGQEVILRCVPISNHLYFYWYRQILGQKVEFLVSFYNNEISEKSEIFDDQFSVERPDGSNFTLKIRSTKLEDSAMYFCASSEWTVIQETQYFGPGTRLLVL.

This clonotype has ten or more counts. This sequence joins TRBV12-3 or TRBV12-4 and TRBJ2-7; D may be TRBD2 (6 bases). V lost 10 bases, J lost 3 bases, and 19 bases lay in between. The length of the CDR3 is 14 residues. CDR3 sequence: CAIGGELLLYEQYF. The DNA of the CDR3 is TGTGCCATCGGAGGGGAGCTTCTCCTCTACGAGCAGTACTTC.

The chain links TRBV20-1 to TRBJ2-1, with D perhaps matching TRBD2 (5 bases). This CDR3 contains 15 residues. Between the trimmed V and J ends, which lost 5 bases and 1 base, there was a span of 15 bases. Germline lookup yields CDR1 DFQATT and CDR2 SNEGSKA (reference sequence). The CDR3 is CSAVEGGRSYNEQFF. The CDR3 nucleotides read TGCAGTGCTGTCGAAGGAGGCCGGTCCTACAATGAGCAGTTCTTC.

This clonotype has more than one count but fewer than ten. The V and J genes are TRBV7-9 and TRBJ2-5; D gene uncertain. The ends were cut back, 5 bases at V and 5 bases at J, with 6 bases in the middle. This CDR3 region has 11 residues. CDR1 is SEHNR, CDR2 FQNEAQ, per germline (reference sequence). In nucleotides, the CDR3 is TGTGCCAGCAGCCACACGGAGACCCAGTACTTC. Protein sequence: CASSHTETQYF.

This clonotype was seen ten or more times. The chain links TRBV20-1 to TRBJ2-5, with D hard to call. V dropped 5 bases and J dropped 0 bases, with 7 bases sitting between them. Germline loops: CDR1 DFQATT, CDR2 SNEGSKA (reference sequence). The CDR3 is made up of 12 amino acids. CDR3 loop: CSAWQNQETQYF. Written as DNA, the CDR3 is TGCAGTGCTTGGCAGAACCAAGAGACCCAGTACTTC.

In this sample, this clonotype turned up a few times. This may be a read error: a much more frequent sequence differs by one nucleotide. DNA for the CDR3: TGTGCCAGCAGCTTAGATGGAGGGACAAACACTGAAGCTTTATTT. Its protein is CASSLDGGTNTEALF. V is TRBV7-8 and J is TRBJ1-1, with D tentatively TRBD1 (6 bases). The CDR3 is 15 amino acids. From germline, CDR1 is SGHVS and CDR2 FQNEAQ.

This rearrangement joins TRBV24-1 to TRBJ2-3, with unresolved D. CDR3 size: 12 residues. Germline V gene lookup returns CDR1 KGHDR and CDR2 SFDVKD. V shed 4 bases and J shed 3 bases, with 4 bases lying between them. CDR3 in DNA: TGTGCCACCAGTGAGACGACAGATACGCAGTATTTT. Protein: CATSETTDTQYF.

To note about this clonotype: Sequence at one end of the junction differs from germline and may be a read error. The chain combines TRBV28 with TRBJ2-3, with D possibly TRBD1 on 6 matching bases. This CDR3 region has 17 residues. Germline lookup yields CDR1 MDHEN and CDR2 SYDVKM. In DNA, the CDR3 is TGTGCCAGCAGTTTAGGACTGTTGGACAGTGACACAGTTACGCAGTATTTT. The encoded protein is CASSLGLLDSDTVTQYF.